The clone carrying this T cell receptor (beta chain) was seen repeatedly, ten times or more. Antigen: not known. This entry belongs to a study of human T cells and chemical hapten exposure. Findings and limits, study-wide: TCRs at high frequency, those above 1 in 1000, did not change with DPC sensitization. Expanded TCRs made up significantly more big CDR3 similarity clusters than controls did.

Time point specified: patch test 1, 2 weeks after DPC sensitization. Treatment: therapeutic diphenylcyclopropenone sensitization with weekly scalp DPC. Total RNA was isolated from unfractionated whole blood. Germline loops: CDR1 LGHDT, CDR2 YNNKEL (reference sequence). V gave up 0 bases and J gave up 7 bases; unmatched junction bases: 5. The CDR3 runs to 14 residues. MiXCR was run by TCRdb on the RACE reads, yielding one entry per CDR3 protein. The sample consists of about 15,000 distinct CDR3 sequences, about a sixth of them appearing once. Sequenced here: whole blood, sampled in connection with sensitization to the hapten diphenylcyclopropenone (DPC). V gene TRBV3-1 combines with J gene TRBJ1-2; TRBD1 aligns across 7 bases. This TCR derives from a woman aged 25 to 39 with alopecia areata. Some clones in this sample may be carry-over from other donors' samples. CDR3 in amino acids: CASSQDRGQRGYTF. The CDR3 nucleotides are TGTGCCAGCAGCCAAGATAGGGGGCAGCGTGGCTACACCTTC.